These 14 T cell receptor beta chains share one sample of origin, sequenced in a study of technical replicates of blood from a handful of donors. Sequencing used immunoSEQ multiplex PCR; TCRdb keeps in-frame clones, though not all of them. The sample has 95,000 to 100,000 clones, roughly 95% seen once. Sequencing was performed on T cells isolated from PBMCs. These TCRs come from a human donor in good health.

CDR3 protein: CASSSTTGKLALNQPQHF. For the CDR3, the DNA is TGTGCCAGCAGCTCGACAACAGGGAAGCTAGCCCTCAATCAGCCCCAGCATTTT. The chain combines TRBV7-8 with TRBJ1-5; D possibly corresponds to TRBD1 (6 bases). Germline V gene data show CDR1 as SGHVS and CDR2 as FQNEAQ. Trimming left V 4 bases short and J 3 bases short, with 22 bases between. The CDR3 sequence is 18 residues long.

The chain carries TRBV10-3 and TRBJ2-5; 9 bases line up with TRBD1. J gave up 5 bases and V 5 bases, and 12 bases lay outside the gene matches. The CDR3 totals 16 residues. The germline CDR1 and CDR2 sequences are ENHRY and SYGVKD. DNA for the CDR3: TGTGCCATCAGTAATATCGACAGGGGGGGTATTGAGACCCAGTACTTC. Translating it yields CAISNIDRGGIETQYF.

The chain employs TRBV6-5 and TRBJ1-5; no clear D gene. CDR3 size: 14 residues. Between the trimmed V and J ends, which lost 6 bases and 2 bases, there was a span of 11 bases. The germline gives CDR1 MNHEY, CDR2 SVGAGI. This chain's CDR3 is CASSPLAGNQPQHF. CDR3 sequence (DNA): TGTGCCAGCAGCCCGCTTGCGGGCAATCAGCCCCAGCATTTT.

The chain has TRBV30 and TRBJ1-2; D is uncertain. Germline CDR1 and CDR2: GTSNPN and SVGIG (reference sequence). V lost 0 bases and J 5 bases, leaving 10 bases between the germline ends. This CDR3 spans 13 amino acids. DNA of the CDR3: TGTGCCTGGAGTGTACTTTCCGGGTATGGCTACACCTTC. Encoded protein: CAWSVLSGYGYTF.

V usage is TRBV6-1 and J usage is TRBJ2-5; 11 nucleotides agree with TRBD1. The CDR3 spans 15 residues. In germline, CDR1 is MNHNS, CDR2 SASEGT. V lost 5 bases and J lost 5; bases outside the gene matches: 7. The CDR3 spells CASSSAGTGGETQYF. For the CDR3, the DNA is TGTGCCAGCAGTTCCGCCGGGACAGGGGGTGAGACCCAGTACTTC.

The V gene is TRBV19, the J gene TRBJ1-1; D is possibly TRBD1 (5 bases). Germline V gives CDR1 LNHDA, CDR2 SQIVND (reference sequence). The CDR3 runs to 14 residues. Trimming left V 8 bases short and J 0 bases short, with 13 bases between. The CDR3 here is CASGIGGMNTEAFF. In DNA, the CDR3 is TGTGCCAGTGGCATCGGGGGTATGAACACTGAAGCTTTCTTT.

The rearrangement joins TRBV5-6 to TRBJ1-1; TRBD1 is a possible D gene (6 bases). Germline CDR1 and CDR2: SGHDT and YYEEEE. This CDR3 is 16 amino acids long. V was clipped by 4 bases and J by 0 bases, with 16 bases between them. In DNA, the CDR3 is TGTGCCAGCAGCCACCGAGCAGGGGCATTGAACACTGAAGCTTTCTTT. It codes for CASSHRAGALNTEAFF.

This clone came up once. DNA for the CDR3: TGCAGCGTTGTAGTCAGGGGGTTTACCATGGGATCAGATACGCAGTATTTT. Its protein product is CSVVVRGFTMGSDTQYF. This sequence joins TRBV29-1 and TRBJ2-3; TRBD1 agrees at 7 bases. The CDR3 covers 17 residues. J lost 4 bases, V lost 4 bases, and 17 bases had no gene match. Per the germline V gene, CDR1 is SQVTM and CDR2 is ANQGSEA.

The CDR3 loop reads CASAWVAGANNEQFF. CDR3 sequence (DNA): TGCGCCAGCGCTTGGGTAGCGGGGGCGAACAATGAGCAGTTCTTC. V is TRBV5-1 and J is TRBJ2-1; TRBD2 aligns across 9 bases. Trimming removed 7 bases from V and 5 bases from J; junction bases left unmatched: 10. CDR3 length: 15 residues. Germline assignment: CDR1 SGHRS and CDR2 YFSETQ.

This chain uses TRBV30 with TRBJ2-1; 8 bases map to TRBD2. CDR3 length: 14 amino acids. With V trimmed by 2 bases and J by 6 bases, 6 bases remained unmatched. CDR1 and CDR2 from the germline V gene are GTSNPN and SVGIG (reference sequence). As DNA, the CDR3 is TGTGCCTGGAGTCGGGTAGCGGGGTCCAATGAGCAGTTCTTC. Residues: CAWSRVAGSNEQFF.

This clone came up once. The V and J genes are TRBV7-9 and TRBJ2-2; perhaps TRBD1 as D (6 bases). CDR1 SEHNR and CDR2 FQNEAQ come from the germline V gene (reference sequence). This CDR3 spans 14 amino acids. Trimming took off 8 bases at V and 1 base at J, with 11 bases between the two ends. CDR3 bases: TGTGCCAGCGGGACACGCCTGAACACCGGGGAGCTGTTTTTT. Its protein product is CASGTRLNTGELFF. Together with reference TRBV7-9 and TRBJ2-2, the CDR3 gives the full variable domain: DTGVSQNPRHKITKRGQNVTFRCDPISEHNRLYWYRQTLGQGPEFLTYFQNEAQLEKSRLLSDRFSAERPKGSFSTLEIQRTEQGDSAMYLCASGTRLNTGELFFGEGSRLTVL.

The genes are TRBV5-1 and TRBJ1-2; D is uncertain. The germline V gene encodes CDR1 SGHRS and CDR2 YFSETQ. The CDR3 is 14 amino acids. V gave up 0 bases and J gave up 6 bases, with 12 bases separating them. The CDR3 DNA reads TGCGCCAGCAGCTTGGAACTGGGAGTGGATGGCTACACCTTC. Translation gives CASSLELGVDGYTF.

This clone was found once. J is TRBJ1-2 and V is TRBV6-1; 8 bases are a match to TRBD1. This CDR3 spans 14 amino acids. J gave up 4 bases and V 6 bases, and 7 bases lay outside the gene matches. The germline CDR1 and CDR2 sequences are MNHNS and SASEGT. Here the CDR3 DNA reads TGTGCCAGCAGAAGGACAGGGTTAAGCTATGGCTACACCTTC. Translation: CASRRTGLSYGYTF.

The V gene is TRBV19, the J gene TRBJ2-3; D might be TRBD1 (5 bases). Germline CDR1 is LNHDA and CDR2 is SQIVND (reference sequence). There are 14 residues in the CDR3. V was shortened by 5 bases and J by 3 bases, with 12 bases between the two germline ends. As DNA, the CDR3 is TGTGCCAGTAGTTACGGGCAGGGAACAGATACGCAGTATTTT. Translated, it gives CASSYGQGTDTQYF.